A single sample is the source of the 4 T cell receptor beta chains below, sequenced in a study of blood T cell repertoires in COVID-19. The table came from immunoSEQ multiplex PCR; TCRdb's copy has only in-frame clones and leaves some out. Of 180,000 or so clones listed, 87% were seen once; the top ten hold roughly 3.7%. Sample: peripheral blood. All receptors come from a man aged 18 to 30 with active or convalescent COVID-19.

This sequence joins TRBV28 and TRBJ1-3; tentatively, D is TRBD1 (6 bases). The CDR3 sequence is 14 residues long. The germline V gene encodes CDR1 MDHEN and CDR2 SYDVKM. Trimming pared 2 bases from V and 6 bases from J, leaving 11 bases between. CDR3 protein: CASSLGGVENTIYF. The CDR3 DNA follows: TGTGCCAGCAGTTTAGGGGGCGTGGAAAACACCATATATTTT.

The chain recombines TRBV5-1 with TRBJ1-1; D unclear. Between the trimmed V and J ends, which lost 0 bases and 8 bases, there was a span of 11 bases. This CDR3 comprises 13 residues. Germline CDR1 reads SGHRS; CDR2 reads YFSETQ. CDR3 DNA sequence: TGCGCCAGCAGCTTGGACCTCGGGATCGAAGCTTTCTTT. Its translation is CASSLDLGIEAFF.

The J gene is TRBJ2-1, the V gene TRBV5-1; the D gene is possibly TRBD2 (5 bases). This CDR3 spans 13 amino acids. V lost 5 bases and J 5 bases, leaving 11 bases between the germline ends. Germline loops: CDR1 SGHRS, CDR2 YFSETQ. The CDR3 here is CASRRVPDNEQFF. The CDR3 nucleotides read TGCGCCAGCAGGAGGGTACCGGACAATGAGCAGTTCTTC.

This rearrangement joins TRBV27 to TRBJ2-2, with 8 bases fitting TRBD1. The CDR3 covers 15 residues. V gave up 7 bases and J gave up 6 bases; unmatched junction bases: 10. Looked up from germline, CDR1 is MNHEY and CDR2 is SMNVEV (reference sequence). The CDR3 nucleotides read TGTGCCAGCACCTTCGGACAGGGACCGGCCGGGGAGCTGTTTTTT. Protein sequence: CASTFGQGPAGELFF.